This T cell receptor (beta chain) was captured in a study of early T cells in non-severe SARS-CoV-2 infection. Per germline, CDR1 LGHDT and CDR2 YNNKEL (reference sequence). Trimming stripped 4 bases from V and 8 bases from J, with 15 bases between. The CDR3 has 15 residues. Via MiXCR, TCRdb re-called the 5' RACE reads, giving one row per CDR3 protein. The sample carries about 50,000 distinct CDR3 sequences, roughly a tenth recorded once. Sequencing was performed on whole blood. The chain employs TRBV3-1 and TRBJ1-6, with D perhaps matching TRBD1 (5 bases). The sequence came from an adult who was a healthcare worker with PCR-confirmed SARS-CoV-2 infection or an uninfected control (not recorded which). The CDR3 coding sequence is TGTGCCAGCAGCCGCCTGGGGGGTAGGGATTCACCCCTCCACTTT. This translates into CASSRLGGRDSPLHF.